This paragraph reports one TCR beta chain. Its binding antigen is unknown. No per-base quality is available; no much larger clone lies one base away. These data come from a study of blood T cell repertoires in COVID-19 (dated by TCRdb to about 2020). General notes on the study: The collaborator samples originated in the United States, Italy and Spain and spanned the acute and convalescent phases of COVID-19. The prospective study material was composed of cDNA or gDNA derived from T cells, B-cell-depleted T cells, or PBMCs. Deeply sampled blood TCRbeta repertoires from subjects exposed to, actively infected with, or recovered from COVID-19 were included in the dataset. The repertoires were made available in a free public database intended to serve as a resource for research on the immune response to SARS-CoV-2. Samples came from the ongoing ImmuneRACE study (first 160 participants) plus 1,254 subjects from 6 global collaborators. A de-identified subject ID, COVID-19 status, age in years and sex were almost always included in the sample metadata. HLA class I and class II types, where available, came from metadata supplied by the sample provider rather than from assay-based typing. General conclusions and limits of the study: The quantity of clinical and demographic metadata differed by source and by participant and was supplied without curation.

The junction shows trimming of 5 bases on V and 5 bases on J, and the gene matches do not reach 12 bases of it. Sequences KGHSH (CDR1) and LQKENI (CDR2) are obtained from the germline V gene. From cysteine to phenylalanine, the CDR3 is 17 amino acids long. The sequence is cut down to CDR3 DNA, 51 bases in frame from base 1. At one collaborating source in Seattle, patients were enrolled during active infection and were followed longitudinally through the course of disease. Each collaborating institution followed its own protocols to collect whole blood in K2EDTA tubes. Collaborator samples were shipped for TCRbeta analysis as frozen whole blood, isolated PBMCs, or DNA extracted from either sample type. TCRbeta CDR3 regions were amplified from genomic DNA by means of the immunoSEQ Assay, a bias-controlled multiplex PCR. The paper's data handling went like this. The number of nucleated cells in each sample was estimated from the amplification of reference gene primers within the assay. To quantify the absolute abundance of each unique TCRbeta CDR3 rearrangement, sequence reads were collapsed and filtered. For each sample, productive Simpson clonality was calculated as the square root of Simpson's diversity index across productive rearrangements. TCRdb limited this immuneACCESS table to in-frame rearrangements with V and J called. A share of clones is missing; checked studies link under half to unresolved V genes, and the rest is unexplained. V and J calls and clone size are as listed in that table; D and trimming were resolved from the DNA. The sample records about 190,000 clones, approximately 85% of which are singletons. The ten most abundant clones make up 6.5% to 7.5% of the sample.

The rearranged segments are TRBV18 and TRBJ2-1; TRBD2 lines up with 10 middle nucleotides. Sequencing used peripheral blood. This receptor was identified in a man at least 80 years old with COVID-19, enrolled during active disease. The DNA sequence follows: TGTGCCAGCTCAGCCTCCCTTGAGCGGGGGGGAAACAATGAGCAGTTCTTC. This sequence encodes CASSASLERGGNNEQFF.